Each of the 23 T cell receptor beta chains below was sequenced from the same sample in a study of blood T cell repertoires in COVID-19 (dated by TCRdb to about 2020). Library preparation used the immunoSEQ multiplex PCR assay. TCRdb stores this immuneACCESS table with in-frame sequences only. Part of the clones is absent; in the studies checked, under half of the shortfall reflects unresolved V genes, and no reason is known for the rest. Across this sample there are 120,000 to 150,000 clones, with 88% seen only once. The biggest ten clones account for about 2.1% of the sample. Sequenced: peripheral blood. The origin of the receptors is a human donor in a cohort sampled during active COVID-19.

As for this clone: The same CDR3 arises from other DNA sequences in this sample as well. The chain uses TRBV9 and TRBJ2-7, with TRBD1 matching over 8 bases. Germline CDR1 and CDR2: SGDLS and YYNGEE. The CDR3 sequence is 14 residues long. Losses at the gene ends were 0 bases for V and 4 bases for J; bases not matched to a gene: 3. CDR3 sequence (DNA): TGTGCCAGCAGCGTAGCAGGGGGCGATTACGAGCAGTACTTC. It is translated as CASSVAGGDYEQYF.

The chain joins TRBV7-3 to TRBJ2-3; TRBD2 might be the D (6 bases). Trimming pared 5 bases from V and 1 base from J, leaving 10 bases between. The CDR3 is 14 residues long. CDR1 and CDR2 from the germline V gene are SGHTA and FQGTGA. The CDR3 sequence is CASSIWGGTDTQYF. CDR3 DNA: TGTGCCAGCAGCATATGGGGGGGCACAGATACGCAGTATTTT.

The chain is built from TRBV5-1 and TRBJ2-3; TRBD2 might be the D (5 bases). Germline V gene sequence: CDR1 SGHRS, CDR2 YFSETQ. There are 18 residues in the CDR3. Trimming took 0 bases from V and 2 from J, leaving 19 bases between them. DNA of the CDR3: TGCGCCAGCAGCTTGGCCGAAACTAGTTGGAGATACACAGATACGCAGTATTTT. This encodes CASSLAETSWRYTDTQYF.

This rearrangement joins TRBV6-2 or TRBV6-3 to TRBJ1-5; D uncertain. Per germline, CDR1 MNHEY and CDR2 SVGEGT. The CDR3 is 13 amino acids. V gave up 4 bases and J gave up 5 bases, with 9 bases separating them. CDR3 loop: CASSLSGDQPQHF. The CDR3, as DNA: TGTGCCAGCAGTTTGTCCGGTGATCAGCCCCAGCATTTT.

V gene TRBV6-6 combines with J gene TRBJ2-7; 8 positions agree with TRBD2. V lost 5 bases and J lost 2; bases outside the gene matches: 8. The CDR3 contains 15 residues. Germline CDR1 and CDR2: MNHNY and SVGAGI (reference sequence). The CDR3 sequence is CASSLERGTTYEQYF. The CDR3 DNA follows: TGTGCCAGCAGTCTTGAGCGGGGGACTACCTACGAGCAGTACTTC.

This clone has only one observation. This chain connects TRBV29-1 to TRBJ1-2; maybe TRBD1 (5 bases). The length of the CDR3 is 13 residues. Trimming removed 4 bases at V and 2 bases at J, with 11 bases between. Germline loops: CDR1 SQVTM, CDR2 ANQGSEA. For the CDR3, the DNA is TGCAGCGTTGGGCAGGGAGGGAACTATGGCTACACCTTC. Amino acid sequence: CSVGQGGNYGYTF. Filled out from reference TRBV29-1 and TRBJ1-2, the complete variable domain reads SAVISQKPSRDICQRGTSLTIQCQVDSQVTMMFWYRQQPGQSLTLIATANQGSEATYESGFVIDKFPISRPNLTFSTLTVSNMSPEDSSIYLCSVGQGGNYGYTFGSGTRLTVV.

This chain connects TRBV20-1 to TRBJ1-4; D gene uncertain. From germline, CDR1 is DFQATT and CDR2 SNEGSKA (reference sequence). This CDR3 is 11 amino acids long. The V gene lost 3 bases and the J gene lost 8 bases, with 7 bases spanning the gap. Written as DNA, the CDR3 is TGCAGTGCTAGCCGTCAGGAAAAACTGTTTTTT. Translated, it gives CSASRQEKLFF.

The rearrangement joins TRBV19 to TRBJ2-7, with 7 nucleotides matching TRBD2. Trimming cost V 5 bases and J 4 bases; bases outside gene matches: 8. Germline V gives CDR1 LNHDA, CDR2 SQIVND (reference sequence). CDR3 length equals 14 residues. CDR3 nucleotide sequence: TGTGCCAGTAGTCGAGGCGGGGGAAGATACGAGCAGTACTTC. Translating it yields CASSRGGGRYEQYF.

The chain carries TRBV30 and TRBJ1-5; no firm D call. Germline V gene data show CDR1 as GTSNPN and CDR2 as SVGIG (reference sequence). This CDR3 spans 14 amino acids. V lost 0 bases to trimming and J lost 0 bases, with 6 bases between them. CDR3 in amino acids: CAWSVGYSNQPQHF. In DNA, the CDR3 is TGTGCCTGGAGTGTGGGCTATAGCAATCAGCCCCAGCATTTT. The whole variable domain, remainder taken from reference TRBV30 and TRBJ1-5, is SQTIHQWPATLVQPVGSPLSLECTVEGTSNPNLYWYRQAAGRGLQLLFYSVGIGQISSEVPQNLSASRPQDRQFILSSKKLLLSDSGFYLCAWSVGYSNQPQHFGDGTRLSIL.

CDR3 region: CASSLAVAGGGTDTQYF. The CDR3 DNA sequence: TGTGCCAGCAGCTTAGCGGTAGCGGGGGGGGGCACAGATACGCAGTATTTT. The J gene is TRBJ2-3, the V gene TRBV7-2, with 11 bases fitting TRBD2. The CDR3 is 17 amino acids. From germline, CDR1 is SGHTA and CDR2 FQGNSA. The trim removed 0 bases at V and 1 base at J, leaving 3 bases unmatched.

This rearrangement joins TRBV9 to TRBJ1-2; TRBD1 matches 7 bases. This CDR3 region has 13 residues. V dropped 4 bases and J dropped 4; count of bases not matched to a gene: 4. Germline V gene data show CDR1 as SGDLS and CDR2 as YYNGEE. CDR3: CASSLRQGYGYTF. CDR3 nucleotides: TGTGCCAGCAGCCTACGACAGGGCTATGGCTACACCTTC.

This chain connects TRBV4-3 to TRBJ1-1, with D unclear. There are 12 residues in the CDR3. Trimming removed 0 bases from V and 11 bases from J, with 10 bases in between. CDR1 is LGHNA and CDR2 is YSLEER in the germline V gene. CDR3 coding DNA: TGCGCCAGCAGCCAAGAGACGGGGTCCGCTTTCTTT. It translates to CASSQETGSAFF.

The chain joins TRBV15 to TRBJ2-5, with 13 nucleotides matching TRBD2. Germline CDR1 and CDR2: LNHNV and YYDKDF (reference sequence). The CDR3 spans 20 residues. V lost 1 base, J lost 5 bases, and 16 bases stayed unmatched. CDR3 sequence: CATSRVWVGLAGALRETQYF. CDR3 DNA: TGTGCCACCAGCAGAGTATGGGTCGGACTAGCGGGAGCCCTTCGCGAGACCCAGTACTTC.

The rearrangement uses TRBV6-5 and TRBJ1-5; tentatively, D is TRBD1 (6 bases). There are 14 residues in the CDR3. V was clipped by 6 bases and J by 1 base, with 10 bases between them. The V gene's germline CDR1 is MNHEY and CDR2 SVGAGI. The DNA of the CDR3 is TGTGCCAGCAGGGGGGCGTGGAGCAATCAGCCCCAGCATTTT. Its protein is CASRGAWSNQPQHF.

The CDR3 DNA reads as TGTGCCAGCGGAAGACCAGGGACAGGGGCTGAAGCTTTCTTT. Translation gives CASGRPGTGAEAFF. This sequence joins TRBV25-1 and TRBJ1-1, with TRBD1 identical over 10 bases. V trimming: 8 bases; J trimming: 6 bases; junction bases outside the gene matches: 9. The germline V gene has CDR1 MGHDK and CDR2 SYGVNS. This CDR3 spans 14 amino acids.

V and J are TRBV10-3 and TRBJ2-7; D is perhaps TRBD1 (5 bases). CDR3 length equals 12 residues. The germline V gene encodes CDR1 ENHRY and CDR2 SYGVKD. The ends were cut back, 11 bases at V and 0 bases at J, with 11 bases in the middle. CDR3 sequence (DNA): TGTGCCGTTCAGGACACCTCCTACGAGCAGTACTTC. Translated: CAVQDTSYEQYF.

In nucleotides, the CDR3 is TGCAGCTTTACCCCGGCGGGAGAAGGTCCAACAGATACGCAGTATTTT. It codes for CSFTPAGEGPTDTQYF. This sequence joins TRBV29-1 and TRBJ2-3, with TRBD2 matching 7 bases. This CDR3 contains 16 residues. Germline CDR1 reads SQVTM; CDR2 reads ANQGSEA. Trimming took 8 bases from V and 3 from J; bases not matched to a gene: 17.

The V call is TRBV4-2, the J call TRBJ2-2; 8 bases fit TRBD1. The CDR3 is 17 residues long. In germline, CDR1 is LGHNA, CDR2 YNFKEQ. V dropped 0 bases and J dropped 4; count of bases not matched to a gene: 7. The CDR3 DNA reads TGTGCCAGCAGCCAAGAACTCCGGACAGGGAGCACCGGGGAGCTGTTTTTT. It is translated as CASSQELRTGSTGELFF.

This clone occurred once. V and J are TRBV7-8 and TRBJ2-3; the D gene is possibly TRBD2 (7 bases). V shed 5 bases and J shed 5 bases, with 17 bases lying between them. Germline CDR1 and CDR2: SGHVS and FQNEAQ. CDR3 length equals 15 residues. The CDR3 nucleotides read TGTGCCAGCAGCGGACGACGGGGGGCAGTAGATACGCAGTATTTT. This translates into CASSGRRGAVDTQYF.

With regard to this clone: One junction end does not reproduce the germline sequence, and a read error may be involved. This rearrangement joins TRBV29-1 to TRBJ2-5; 7 nucleotides line up with TRBD1. This CDR3 is built from 13 residues. CDR1 is SQVTM, CDR2 ANQGSEA, per germline. The CDR3 DNA reads as TGCTGCGTTCAACAGGGGAGTGGAGAGACCCAGTACTTC. Protein sequence: CCVQQGSGETQYF.

This chain joins TRBV7-9 and TRBJ1-1; D not resolved. This CDR3 contains 13 residues. Between the trimmed V and J ends, which lost 1 base and 1 base, there was a span of 4 bases. Looked up from germline, CDR1 is SEHNR and CDR2 is FQNEAQ (reference sequence). As DNA, the CDR3 is TGTGCCAGCAGCTTAGGACAGAACACTGAAGCTTTCTTT. Its protein product is CASSLGQNTEAFF. Based on the CDR3 plus reference TRBV7-9 and TRBJ1-1, the full variable domain is DTGVSQNPRHKITKRGQNVTFRCDPISEHNRLYWYRQTLGQGPEFLTYFQNEAQLEKSRLLSDRFSAERPKGSFSTLEIQRTEQGDSAMYLCASSLGQNTEAFFGQGTRLTVV.

J is TRBJ2-1 and V is TRBV25-1; 8 bases map to TRBD2. This CDR3 is 17 amino acids long. J gave up 4 bases and V 4 bases, and 12 bases lay outside the gene matches. The germline V gene has CDR1 MGHDK and CDR2 SYGVNS. CDR3 loop: CASSVVLASGPYNEQFF. CDR3 bases: TGTGCCAGCAGTGTAGTGTTGGCTAGCGGGCCGTACAATGAGCAGTTCTTC.

V and J are TRBV5-1 and TRBJ2-5; TRBD1 agrees at 8 bases. Germline V gene data show CDR1 as SGHRS and CDR2 as YFSETQ. This CDR3 has 14 residues. V was pared by 0 bases and J by 5 bases, with 3 bases of the junction left unmatched. CDR3 coding DNA: TGCGCCAGCAGCTTGGCGGACAGGGCGGAGACCCAGTACTTC. Its translation: CASSLADRAETQYF.